The 15 T cell receptor beta chains reported below all come from one sample, sequenced in a study of CD8 T cells in Susac syndrome. With random hexamers, reverse transcription was performed on about 0.5 to 1 ug of RNA. TCRdb itself ran the immunoSEQ multiplex PCR reads through MiXCR, one entry per CDR3 protein. The sample holds 27,000 or so distinct CDR3 sequences, 94% seen once. Sequenced input: CD8+ T cells from PBMCs. Every receptor here comes from a human donor in good health.

The count of this clonotype is one. The chain has TRBV2 and TRBJ2-1, with D tentatively TRBD1 (7 bases). CDR1 SNHLY and CDR2 FYNNEI come from the germline V gene. CDR3 length: 14 amino acids. V lost 10 bases, J lost 8 bases, and 21 bases lay in between. The CDR3 here is CATLAGGFTDEQFF. CDR3 nucleotide sequence: TGTGCCACTCTCGCAGGGGGGTTCACGGATGAGCAGTTCTTC. Combining the CDR3 with reference TRBV2 and TRBJ2-1 gives the whole variable domain EPEVTQTPSHQVTQMGQEVILRCVPISNHLYFYWYRQILGQKVEFLVSFYNNEISEKSEIFDDQFSVERPDGSNFTLKIRSTKLEDSAMYFCATLAGGFTDEQFFGPGTRLTVL.

The genes are TRBV5-1 and TRBJ1-1; D unclear. The germline V gene has CDR1 SGHRS and CDR2 YFSETQ. The CDR3 sequence is 16 residues long. The germline V and J ends were trimmed by 4 bases and 1 base, with 17 bases remaining between them. CDR3 bases: TGCGCCAGCAGCCGGAAGCCTTTGACACCGAACACTGAAGCTTTCTTT. Its protein product is CASSRKPLTPNTEAFF.

J is TRBJ1-1 and V is TRBV6-1, with D hard to call. V dropped 4 bases and J dropped 6 bases, with 6 bases sitting between them. The CDR3 has 11 residues. The germline CDR1 and CDR2 sequences are MNHNS and SASEGT. The CDR3 spells CASSAQAEAFF. CDR3 DNA: TGTGCCAGCAGTGCCCAGGCTGAAGCTTTCTTT.

This clonotype was observed a handful of times. This chain connects TRBV5-1 to TRBJ1-2, with D maybe TRBD1 (6 bases). The CDR3 runs 16 residues. Germline lookup yields CDR1 SGHRS and CDR2 YFSETQ. The germline V and J ends were trimmed by 0 bases and 0 bases, with 12 bases remaining between them. Written as DNA, the CDR3 is TGCGCCAGCAGCTTGGAAGGGGGGAGCCCTAACTATGGCTACACCTTC. Its protein is CASSLEGGSPNYGYTF.

The V gene is TRBV7-9, the J gene TRBJ1-1; D is ambiguous. The CDR3 covers 14 residues. Germline lookup yields CDR1 SEHNR and CDR2 FQNEAQ (reference sequence). Trimming removed 2 bases from V and 4 bases from J, with 11 bases in between. CDR3 in amino acids: CASSLPNKGTEAFF. Here the CDR3 DNA reads TGTGCCAGCAGCTTACCGAACAAGGGCACTGAAGCTTTCTTT.

Only one count was recorded for this clonotype. The V gene is TRBV5-6, the J gene TRBJ2-5; D is unresolved. Germline CDR1 reads SGHDT; CDR2 reads YYEEEE. The V gene lost 0 bases and the J gene lost 1 base, with 10 bases spanning the gap. This CDR3 is 15 amino acids long. The CDR3, as DNA: TGTGCCAGCAGCTTGGCCGGTCAGATCCAAGAGACCCAGTACTTC. Protein product: CASSLAGQIQETQYF.

The chain employs TRBV7-9 and TRBJ1-1; TRBD1 agrees at 10 bases. There are 15 residues in the CDR3. V shed 5 bases and J 3 bases; nucleotides not matched to a gene: 6. CDR1 and CDR2 (germline): SEHNR, FQNEAQ (reference sequence). For the CDR3, the DNA is TGTGCCAGCAGCGTGACAGGGGGCACAGACACTGAAGCTTTCTTT. The encoded protein is CASSVTGGTDTEAFF.

The chain has TRBV6-5 and TRBJ1-4; D uncertain. V was shortened by 0 bases and J by 0 bases, with 5 bases between the two germline ends. CDR3 length equals 15 residues. The V gene's germline CDR1 is MNHEY and CDR2 SVGAGI. CDR3: CASSYSGATNEKLFF. In nucleotides, the CDR3 is TGTGCCAGCAGTTACTCTGGGGCAACTAATGAAAAACTGTTTTTT.

V and J are TRBV7-9 and TRBJ2-1; D is possibly TRBD1 (5 bases). CDR1 is SEHNR and CDR2 is FQNEAQ in the germline V gene (reference sequence). CDR3 length: 14 amino acids. Trimming cost V 2 bases and J 7 bases, with 12 bases left between them. CDR3 amino acids: CASSLRKGINEQFF. In DNA, the CDR3 is TGTGCCAGCAGCTTAAGGAAGGGGATAAATGAGCAGTTCTTC.

The gene calls are TRBV3-1 and TRBJ1-2, with D possibly TRBD1 on 5 matching bases. CDR3 length equals 13 residues. Looked up from germline, CDR1 is LGHDT and CDR2 is YNNKEL (reference sequence). Deletions cut 1 base from V and 4 bases from J, with 7 bases between. The CDR3 loop reads CASSQVGTYGYTF. The CDR3 region has the DNA TGTGCCAGCAGCCAAGTAGGGACCTATGGCTACACCTTC.

V usage is TRBV7-8 and J usage is TRBJ2-1; a weak D match, TRBD1 (7 bases). The germline CDR1 and CDR2 sequences are SGHVS and FQNEAQ. The V end was cut by 3 bases, the J end by 5 bases, with 14 bases between. This CDR3 is built from 15 residues. This chain's CDR3 is CASSLSGGKDNEQFF. The CDR3 DNA reads as TGTGCCAGCAGCTTGTCAGGGGGGAAGGACAATGAGCAGTTCTTC.

CDR3 residues: CASSQSVTYEQYF. CDR3 nucleotide sequence: TGCGCCAGCAGCCAATCGGTAACCTACGAGCAGTACTTC. The V call is TRBV4-1, the J call TRBJ2-7; D call uncertain. Germline assignment: CDR1 MGHRA and CDR2 YSYEKL. This CDR3 is built from 13 residues. V was trimmed by 2 bases and J by 2 bases, leaving 7 bases between them.

The V call is TRBV29-1, the J call TRBJ2-1, with no clear D. V shed 1 base and J shed 4 bases, with 2 bases lying between them. The CDR3 has 11 residues. Germline V gives CDR1 SQVTM, CDR2 ANQGSEA. The DNA of the CDR3 is TGCAGCGTTGAAGTATACAATGAGCAGTTCTTC. Protein product: CSVEVYNEQFF.

The CDR3 reads CSANTGVVSNEKLFF. CDR3 sequence (DNA): TGCAGTGCTAACACAGGGGTTGTGTCTAATGAAAAACTGTTTTTT. The V gene is TRBV20-1, the J gene TRBJ1-4, with 7 bases matching TRBD1. The CDR3 runs to 15 residues. Germline V CDR1 and CDR2: DFQATT, SNEGSKA (reference sequence). J lost 3 bases, V lost 4 bases, and 8 bases had no gene match.

V is TRBV12-3 or TRBV12-4 and J is TRBJ2-4, with D perhaps matching TRBD1 (6 bases). The CDR3 runs 13 residues. Between the trimmed V and J ends, which lost 1 base and 7 bases, there was a span of 8 bases. Here the CDR3 DNA reads TGTGCCAGCAGTTTAGAGGGGGTTAACATTCAGTACTTC. It specifies CASSLEGVNIQYF.